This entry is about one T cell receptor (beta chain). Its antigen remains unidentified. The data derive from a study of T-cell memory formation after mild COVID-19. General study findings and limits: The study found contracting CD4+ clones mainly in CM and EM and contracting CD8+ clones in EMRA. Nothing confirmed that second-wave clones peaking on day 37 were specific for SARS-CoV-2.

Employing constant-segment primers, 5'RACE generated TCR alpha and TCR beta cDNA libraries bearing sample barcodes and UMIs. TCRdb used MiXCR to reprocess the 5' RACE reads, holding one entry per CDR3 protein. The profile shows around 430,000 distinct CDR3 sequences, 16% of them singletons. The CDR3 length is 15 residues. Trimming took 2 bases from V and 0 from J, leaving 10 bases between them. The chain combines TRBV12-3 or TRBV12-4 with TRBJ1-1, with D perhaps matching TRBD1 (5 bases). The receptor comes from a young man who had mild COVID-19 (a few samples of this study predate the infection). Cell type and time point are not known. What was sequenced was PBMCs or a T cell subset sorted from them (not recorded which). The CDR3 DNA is TGTGCCAGCAGTTTATACGACAGATTGAACACTGAAGCTTTCTTT. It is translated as CASSLYDRLNTEAFF.